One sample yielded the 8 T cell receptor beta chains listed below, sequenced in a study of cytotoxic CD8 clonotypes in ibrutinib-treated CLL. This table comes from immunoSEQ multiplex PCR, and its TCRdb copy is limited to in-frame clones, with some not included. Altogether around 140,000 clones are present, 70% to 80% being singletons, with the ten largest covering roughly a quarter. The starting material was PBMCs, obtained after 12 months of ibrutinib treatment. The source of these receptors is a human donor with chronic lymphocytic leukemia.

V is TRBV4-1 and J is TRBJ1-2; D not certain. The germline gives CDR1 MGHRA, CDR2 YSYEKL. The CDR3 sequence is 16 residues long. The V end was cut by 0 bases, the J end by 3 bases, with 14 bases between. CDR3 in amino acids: CASSQDSRGSDYGYTF. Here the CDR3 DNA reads TGCGCCAGCAGCCAAGATTCGCGCGGCAGCGACTATGGCTACACCTTC.

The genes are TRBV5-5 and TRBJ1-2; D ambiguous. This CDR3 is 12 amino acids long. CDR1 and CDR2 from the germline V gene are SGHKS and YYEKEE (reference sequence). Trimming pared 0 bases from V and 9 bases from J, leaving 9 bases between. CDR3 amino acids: CASSLGLLSYTF. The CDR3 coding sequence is TGTGCCAGCAGCTTGGGCCTATTAAGCTACACCTTC.

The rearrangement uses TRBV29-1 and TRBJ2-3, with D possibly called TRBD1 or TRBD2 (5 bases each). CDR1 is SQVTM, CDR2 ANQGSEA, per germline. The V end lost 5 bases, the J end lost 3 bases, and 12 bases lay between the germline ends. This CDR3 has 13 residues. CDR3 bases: TGCAGCGTTTGGGACCAACCGACAGATACGCAGTATTTT. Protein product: CSVWDQPTDTQYF.

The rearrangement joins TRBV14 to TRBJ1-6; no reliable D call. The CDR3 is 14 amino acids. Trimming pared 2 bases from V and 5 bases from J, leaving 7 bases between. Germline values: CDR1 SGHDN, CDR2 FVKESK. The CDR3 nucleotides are TGTGCCAGCAGCCAATTTCAGAATAATTCACCCCTCCACTTT. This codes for CASSQFQNNSPLHF.

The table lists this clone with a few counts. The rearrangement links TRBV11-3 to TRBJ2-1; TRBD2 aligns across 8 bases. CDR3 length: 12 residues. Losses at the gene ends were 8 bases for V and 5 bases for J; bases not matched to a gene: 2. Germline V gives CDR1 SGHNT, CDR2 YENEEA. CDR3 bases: TGTGCCAGCGGGACTAGAGACAATGAGCAGTTCTTC. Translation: CASGTRDNEQFF.

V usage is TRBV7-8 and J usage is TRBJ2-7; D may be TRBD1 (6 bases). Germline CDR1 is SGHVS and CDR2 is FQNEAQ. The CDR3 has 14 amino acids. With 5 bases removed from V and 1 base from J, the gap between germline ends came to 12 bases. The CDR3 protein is CASSLEQGSYEQYF. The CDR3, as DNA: TGTGCCAGCAGCCTGGAACAGGGATCCTACGAGCAGTACTTC.

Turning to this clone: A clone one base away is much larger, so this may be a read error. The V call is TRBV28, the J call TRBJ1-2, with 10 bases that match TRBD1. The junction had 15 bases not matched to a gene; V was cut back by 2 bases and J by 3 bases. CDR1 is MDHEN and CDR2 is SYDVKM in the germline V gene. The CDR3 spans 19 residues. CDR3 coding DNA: TGTGCCAGCAGTTTAGGCCTAATTTGGACAGGGGGGGATGACTATGGCTACACCTTC. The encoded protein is CASSLGLIWTGGDDYGYTF.

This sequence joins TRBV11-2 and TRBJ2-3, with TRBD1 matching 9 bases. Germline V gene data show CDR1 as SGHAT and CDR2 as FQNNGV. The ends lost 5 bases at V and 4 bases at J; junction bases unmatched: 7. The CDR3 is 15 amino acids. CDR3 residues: CASSPGQGKADTQYF. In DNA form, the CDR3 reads TGTGCCAGCAGCCCGGGACAGGGTAAGGCAGATACGCAGTATTTT. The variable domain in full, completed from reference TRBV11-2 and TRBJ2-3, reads EAGVAQSPRYKIIEKRQSVAFWCNPISGHATLYWYQQILGQGPKLLIQFQNNGVVDDSQLPKDRFSAERLKGVDSTLKIQPAKLEDSAVYLCASSPGQGKADTQYFGPGTRLTVL.